The rows below give T cell receptor beta chains drawn from one sample of a study of cytomegalovirus exposure and HLA in healthy donors. Clones were read by immunoSEQ multiplex PCR, and TCRdb kept only the in-frame ones, dropping some. This table has around 160,000 clones, around 75% appearing once. The sample consisted of PBMCs. The receptors come from a male donor in good health and CMV-seronegative. Each CDR3 is given with its conserved first and last residue. D genes are given only for firm matches. Some rows mark clone size as missing; the rest say once, few, many or name a class of expanded clone.

clone_size: .
d_call: TRBD1
v_call: TRBV30
j_call: TRBJ1-4
cdr3_aa: CAWSPDRGTNEKLFF
cdr3_nt: TGTGCCTGGAGTCCCGACAGGGGTACTAATGAAAAACTGTTTTTT

clone_size: .
d_call: .
v_call: TRBV11-2
j_call: TRBJ1-2
cdr3_aa: CASSEGTVANYGYTF
cdr3_nt: TGTGCCAGCAGCGAGGGGACTGTGGCTAACTATGGCTACACCTTC

clone_size: .
d_call: TRBD2
v_call: TRBV7-2
j_call: TRBJ2-1
cdr3_aa: CASSLPGGGEQFF
cdr3_nt: TGTGCCAGCAGCTTACCGGGGGGTGGAGAGCAGTTCTTC

clone_size: once
d_call: .
v_call: TRBV9
j_call: TRBJ2-1
cdr3_aa: CASSVAAGYNEQFF
cdr3_nt: TGTGCCAGCAGCGTAGCAGCAGGGTACAATGAGCAGTTCTTC

clone_size: .
d_call: .
v_call: TRBV18
j_call: TRBJ1-2
cdr3_aa: CASSSGRAYGYTF
cdr3_nt: TGTGCCAGCTCATCAGGCAGGGCCTATGGCTACACCTTC

clone_size: few
d_call: .
v_call: TRBV6-1
j_call: TRBJ2-1
cdr3_aa: CASRDSGSYNEQFF
cdr3_nt: TGTGCCAGCAGGGACTCCGGCTCCTACAATGAGCAGTTCTTC

clone_size: .
d_call: TRBD1
v_call: TRBV9
j_call: TRBJ2-7
cdr3_aa: CVSSVEGQGDSAPSEQYF
cdr3_nt: TGTGTCAGCAGCGTCGAGGGACAGGGGGACTCAGCCCCCTCCGAGCAGTACTTC

clone_size: .
d_call: .
v_call: TRBV6-1
j_call: TRBJ1-2
cdr3_aa: CASSENQILNYGYTF
cdr3_nt: TGTGCCAGCAGTGAAAACCAGATTCTTAACTATGGCTACACCTTC

clone_size: .
d_call: .
v_call: TRBV4-1
j_call: TRBJ1-5
cdr3_aa: CASSQGRLSNQPQHF
cdr3_nt: TGCGCCAGCAGCCAAGGTAGACTAAGCAATCAGCCCCAGCATTTT

clone_size: .
d_call: .
v_call: TRBV28
j_call: TRBJ1-5
cdr3_aa: CASSFKGSAGKYQPQHF
cdr3_nt: TGTGCCAGCAGTTTTAAGGGTTCAGCGGGCAAATATCAGCCCCAGCATTTT

clone_size: .
d_call: .
v_call: TRBV1
j_call: TRBJ2-1
cdr3_aa: CTSSRGGENEQFF
cdr3_nt: TGCACCAGCAGCCGGGGGGGTGAAAATGAGCAGTTCTTC

clone_size: few
d_call: TRBD1
v_call: TRBV5-6
j_call: TRBJ2-1
cdr3_aa: CASSEGQFPPYEQFF
cdr3_nt: TGTGCCAGCAGCGAGGGACAGTTTCCCCCATATGAGCAGTTCTTC

clone_size: .
d_call: TRBD1
v_call: TRBV19
j_call: TRBJ1-2
cdr3_aa: CASSSQGEDGYTF
cdr3_nt: TGTGCCAGTAGTTCACAGGGGGAGGATGGCTACACCTTC

clone_size: few
d_call: .
v_call: TRBV6-1
j_call: TRBJ2-1
cdr3_aa: CAGRTGNNEQFF
cdr3_nt: TGTGCCGGAAGAACAGGGAACAATGAGCAGTTCTTC

clone_size: .
d_call: .
v_call: TRBV28
j_call: TRBJ1-5
cdr3_aa: CASSLPGSANQPQHF
cdr3_nt: TGTGCCAGCAGTTTACCCGGCAGCGCGAATCAGCCCCAGCATTTT

clone_size: few
d_call: TRBD2
v_call: TRBV11-2
j_call: TRBJ2-3
cdr3_aa: CASSLGTSVTDTQYF
cdr3_nt: TGTGCCAGCAGCTTAGGGACTAGCGTAACAGATACGCAGTATTTT

clone_size: few
d_call: TRBD2
v_call: TRBV5-1
j_call: TRBJ2-7
cdr3_aa: CASSSGTSAYEQYF
cdr3_nt: TGCGCCAGCAGCAGCGGGACTAGTGCCTACGAGCAGTACTTC

clone_size: .
d_call: .
v_call: TRBV4-1
j_call: TRBJ1-4
cdr3_aa: CASSQEKGNEKLFF
cdr3_nt: TGCGCCAGCAGCCAAGAAAAGGGGAATGAAAAACTGTTTTTT

clone_size: .
d_call: .
v_call: TRBV6-1
j_call: TRBJ1-1
cdr3_aa: CASSQVNSQLNTEAFF
cdr3_nt: TGTGCCAGCAGTCAAGTCAACAGCCAGTTGAACACTGAAGCTTTCTTT

clone_size: .
d_call: TRBD1
v_call: TRBV6-5
j_call: TRBJ1-5
cdr3_aa: CASSYDRGLNQPQHF
cdr3_nt: TGTGCCAGCAGTTATGACAGGGGGCTGAATCAGCCCCAGCATTTT

clone_size: .
d_call: .
v_call: TRBV6-5
j_call: TRBJ1-6
cdr3_aa: CASSYSSGNSPLHF
cdr3_nt: TGTGCCAGCAGTTACTCGAGTGGTAATTCACCCCTCCACTTT

clone_size: .
d_call: TRBD1
v_call: TRBV5-8
j_call: TRBJ2-5
cdr3_aa: CASSFRRDRETQYF
cdr3_nt: TGTGCCAGCAGCTTCCGTCGGGACAGAGAGACCCAGTACTTC

clone_size: .
d_call: .
v_call: TRBV5-1
j_call: TRBJ2-1
cdr3_aa: CASSLIGGGPRNNEQFF
cdr3_nt: TGCGCCAGCAGCTTGATAGGGGGGGGGCCCCGGAACAATGAGCAGTTCTTC

clone_size: .
d_call: .
v_call: TRBV27
j_call: TRBJ1-4
cdr3_aa: CASSLSRRRNEKLFF
cdr3_nt: TGTGCCAGCAGTTTGAGTCGGAGACGAAATGAAAAACTGTTTTTT